This entry lists 2 T cell receptor beta chains sequenced from one sample in a study of CD8 T cells in ankylosing spondylitis. General study results and limits: The study identified a TCR beta motif of under ten highly homologous variants that appeared characteristic of ankylosing spondylitis blood.

MiXCR was run by TCRdb on the 5' RACE reads, yielding one entry per CDR3 protein. The data contain more than 250,000 distinct CDR3 sequences, roughly 8% of them singletons. No antigen has been identified for these receptors. Sample: blood, either unsorted or a sorted T cell fraction (not recorded which). Receptors originate from a male donor with ankylosing spondylitis.

The chain recombines TRBV6-2 or TRBV6-3 with TRBJ1-1; TRBD1 is a possible D gene (6 bases). V lost 6 bases, J lost 4 bases, and 21 bases lay in between. Per germline, CDR1 MNHEY and CDR2 SVGEGT. The CDR3 is made up of 16 amino acids. The CDR3 coding sequence is TGTGCCAGCAGCCACGAGACAGGAAGTATCGGCACTGAAGCTTTCTTT. Translating gives CASSHETGSIGTEAFF.

This clonotype occurred a few times. The genes are TRBV5-1 and TRBJ1-1; possible D gene TRBD1, 5 bases. Trimming left V 0 bases short and J 4 bases short, with 19 bases between. The CDR3 loop spans 17 amino acids. Germline V CDR1 and CDR2: SGHRS, YFSETQ. The CDR3 sequence is CASSLADVGGVSTEAFF. The CDR3 DNA reads TGCGCCAGCAGCTTGGCTGATGTAGGAGGGGTGAGCACTGAAGCTTTCTTT.